These 11 T cell receptor beta chains were sequenced from one sample in a study of beta chain features in type 1 diabetes (dated by TCRdb to 2017 to 2018). Receptors were amplified or captured by the immunoSEQ multiplex PCR assay. The High Capacity cDNA Reverse Transcription Kit was used to reverse transcribe all of the isolated RNA, meaning that expressed TCRB transcripts were what got sequenced. This is the immuneACCESS table as TCRdb keeps it, with only in-frame sequences that have V and J called. A part of the clones is gone; compared with another copy, unresolved V genes explain less than half, and the rest is unexplained. This sample lists 350,000 to 450,000 clones; more than 11% were detected once. The ten largest clones capture under 0.04% of the sample. Sequencing was performed on naive CD4+ T cells from blood. The sample's cell subset or site label, in plain terms: true naive CD4+ T cells. The source of these receptors is a man younger than 40 in good health.

The chain has TRBV10-3 and TRBJ2-3; D unclear. V was shortened by 10 bases and J by 1 base, with 9 bases between the two germline ends. The CDR3 has 12 amino acids. The V gene's germline CDR1 is ENHRY and CDR2 SYGVKD. As DNA, the CDR3 is TGTGCCACGCTGGGCGGCACAGATACGCAGTATTTT. This translates into CATLGGTDTQYF.

This clone was observed a handful of times. V gene TRBV6-6 combines with J gene TRBJ2-3; tentative D call: TRBD1 (7 bases). The CDR3 is made up of 14 amino acids. The V end lost 8 bases, the J end lost 4 bases, and 16 bases lay between the germline ends. The germline V gene encodes CDR1 MNHNY and CDR2 SVGAGI (reference sequence). The CDR3: CASDRAGGPDTQYF. The CDR3 DNA is TGTGCCAGCGATCGGGCAGGGGGGCCAGATACGCAGTATTTT.

The sample holds a few counts of this clone. The chain combines TRBV7-2 with TRBJ2-7, with 10 bases matching TRBD2. The CDR3 totals 16 residues. Per germline, CDR1 SGHTA and CDR2 FQGNSA. J lost 0 bases, V lost 5 bases, and 7 bases had no gene match. CDR3 DNA sequence: TGTGCCAGCAGCCCCGTTCCTAGCGGGAGCTCCTACGAGCAGTACGTC. It is translated as CASSPVPSGSSYEQYV.

The chain employs TRBV6-5 and TRBJ2-7; 8 positions match TRBD1. With V trimmed by 5 bases and J by 13 bases, 13 bases remained unmatched. This CDR3 comprises 13 residues. CDR1 is MNHEY, CDR2 SVGAGI, per germline. The chain's CDR3 is CASSILMGQERYF. Here the CDR3 DNA reads TGTGCCAGCAGTATACTCATGGGACAGGAGCGATACTTC.

The chain carries TRBV6-5 and TRBJ1-1; D remains unclear. The CDR3 has 15 amino acids. Germline loops: CDR1 MNHEY, CDR2 SVGAGI. The V and J ends lost 4 bases and 0 bases respectively, with 12 bases between them. The CDR3 bases are TGTGCCAGCAGTTTAGGATCTAAGCTGAACACTGAAGCTTTCTTT. It encodes CASSLGSKLNTEAFF.

This clone was counted only a few times. J is TRBJ1-1 and V is TRBV27; perhaps TRBD1 as D (5 bases). Trimming shortened V by 3 bases and J by 1 base, and 12 bases separated the two germline ends. The CDR3 has 15 amino acids. From germline, CDR1 is MNHEY and CDR2 SMNVEV (reference sequence). The chain's CDR3 is CASSFRGAGNTEAFF. The DNA for the CDR3 is TGTGCCAGCAGTTTTAGGGGCGCTGGGAACACTGAAGCTTTCTTT.

This rearrangement joins TRBV7-8 to TRBJ2-5; TRBD1 matches 9 bases. The germline gives CDR1 SGHVS, CDR2 FQNEAQ. This CDR3 comprises 14 residues. Unmatched junction bases numbered 4, after V lost 3 bases and J lost 5 bases. DNA for the CDR3: TGTGCCAGCAGCTTCGACAGGGGGTGGGAGACCCAGTACTTC. Protein sequence: CASSFDRGWETQYF.

V is TRBV27 and J is TRBJ2-1, with 7 bases that match TRBD2. This CDR3 has 14 residues. The J segment lost 5 bases and the V segment lost 5 bases, leaving 6 bases of the junction unmatched. Germline V gene sequence: CDR1 MNHEY, CDR2 SMNVEV (reference sequence). The CDR3 DNA sequence: TGTGCCAGCAGTCCCCTGGGGGGGGACAATGAGCAGTTCTTC. Its translation: CASSPLGGDNEQFF.

The V call is TRBV7-3, the J call TRBJ2-2; no reliable D call. Germline-derived CDR1 and CDR2 are SGHTA and FQGTGA. Trimming removed 0 bases at V and 3 bases at J, with 8 bases between. The length of the CDR3 is 15 residues. CDR3 coding DNA: TGTGCCAGCAGCTTAACGGGCAGGCACACCGGGGAGCTGTTTTTT. Translating it yields CASSLTGRHTGELFF. Together with reference TRBV7-3 and TRBJ2-2, the CDR3 gives the full variable domain: GAGVSQTPSNKVTEKGKYVELRCDPISGHTALYWYRQSLGQGPEFLIYFQGTGAADDSGLPNDRFFAVRPEGSVSTLKIQRTERGDSAVYLCASSLTGRHTGELFFGEGSRLTVL.

The V gene is TRBV10-3, the J gene TRBJ1-2; 10 bases align to TRBD1. The J segment lost 6 bases and the V segment lost 5 bases, leaving 6 bases of the junction unmatched. In germline, CDR1 is ENHRY, CDR2 SYGVKD. The CDR3 covers 14 residues. CDR3 amino acids: CAISPGQGVDGYTF. CDR3 coding DNA: TGTGCCATCAGTCCCGGACAGGGGGTGGATGGCTACACCTTC.

This clone was seen a handful of times. V gene TRBV4-2 combines with J gene TRBJ2-5; 10 positions match TRBD2. From germline, CDR1 is LGHNA and CDR2 YNFKEQ. V was pared by 0 bases and J by 5 bases, with 9 bases of the junction left unmatched. This CDR3 spans 17 amino acids. CDR3 amino acids: CASSQDSGAGGLETQYF. The CDR3 DNA sequence: TGTGCCAGCAGCCAAGATTCAGGAGCGGGAGGGCTGGAGACCCAGTACTTC.